These T cell receptor beta chains were read from a single sample in a study of T cell changes during pregnancy in multiple sclerosis. Some clones are missing from TCRdb's copy, which holds only in-frame ones; the method was immunoSEQ multiplex PCR. Of about 50,000 clones in the sample, more than 80% were seen once. The source material was CD4+ T cells from peripheral blood mononuclear cells, sampled before pregnancy. These receptors originate from a female donor with multiple sclerosis, enrolled in a pregnancy study. The CDR3 runs from the conserved cysteine through the conserved F or W. The D gene is left open where the match is weak.

d_call	j_call	v_call	cdr3_aa
TRBD2	TRBJ2-5	TRBV5-6	CASSPGLAGAETQYF
TRBD2	TRBJ2-5	TRBV19	CASSLGLAGGKTQYF
NA	TRBJ1-2	TRBV2	CASSESRGAYGYTF
NA	TRBJ2-3	TRBV6-4	CASSDTYTDTQYF
TRBD1	TRBJ2-5	TRBV28	CASSYRGRLGETQYF
NA	TRBJ2-2	TRBV28	CASSLLGVSRSTGELFF
NA	TRBJ2-1	TRBV7-6	CASSLTSSSYNEQFF
NA	TRBJ1-3	TRBV5-5	CASSFEARGNTIYF
TRBD1	TRBJ2-1	TRBV6-6	CASSYSWGQGDNEQFF
NA	TRBJ1-5	TRBV18	CASSLNSNQPQHF
NA	TRBJ1-2	TRBV10-3	CAAHGAGSGEIGGYTF
NA	TRBJ1-5	TRBV28	CASRGGEVRNQPQHF
NA	TRBJ2-7	TRBV27	CASSLSAGFSYEQYF
TRBD1	TRBJ1-2	TRBV5-6	CASSEGQGLPNYGYTF
NA	TRBJ2-2	TRBV6-5	CASRAANTGELFF
NA	TRBJ1-3	TRBV29-1	CSADRGNTIYF
TRBD1	TRBJ1-1	TRBV29-1	CSIDRGALNTEAFF